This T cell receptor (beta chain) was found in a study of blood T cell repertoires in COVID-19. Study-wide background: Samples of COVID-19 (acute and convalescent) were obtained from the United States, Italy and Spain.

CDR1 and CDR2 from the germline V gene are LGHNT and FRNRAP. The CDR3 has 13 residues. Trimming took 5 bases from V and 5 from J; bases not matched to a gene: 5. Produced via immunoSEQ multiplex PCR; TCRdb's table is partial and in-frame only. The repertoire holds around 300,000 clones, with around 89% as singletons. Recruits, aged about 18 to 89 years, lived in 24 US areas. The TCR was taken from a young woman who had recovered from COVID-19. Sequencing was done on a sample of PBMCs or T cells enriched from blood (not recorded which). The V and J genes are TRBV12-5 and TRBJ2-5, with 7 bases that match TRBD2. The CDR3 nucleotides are TGTGCTAGTGGTCCCCCCGGGGGGGAGACCCAGTACTTC. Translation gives CASGPPGGETQYF.